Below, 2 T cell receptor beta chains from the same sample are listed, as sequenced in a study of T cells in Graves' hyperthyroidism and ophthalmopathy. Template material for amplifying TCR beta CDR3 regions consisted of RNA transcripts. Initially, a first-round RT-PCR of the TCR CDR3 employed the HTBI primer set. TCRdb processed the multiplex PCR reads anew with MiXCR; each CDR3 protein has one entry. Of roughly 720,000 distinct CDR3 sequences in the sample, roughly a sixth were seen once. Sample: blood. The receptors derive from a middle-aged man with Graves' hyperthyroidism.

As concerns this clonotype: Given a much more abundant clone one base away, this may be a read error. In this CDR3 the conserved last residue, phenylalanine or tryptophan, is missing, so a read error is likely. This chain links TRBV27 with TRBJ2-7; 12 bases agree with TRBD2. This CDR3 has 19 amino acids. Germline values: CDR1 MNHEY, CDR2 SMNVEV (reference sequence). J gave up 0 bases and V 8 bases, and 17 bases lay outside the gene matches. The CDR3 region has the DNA TGTGCCAGCTGCCCCTGGGCGACCGGGACTAGCGGGTCCTCCTACGAGCAGTACCTC. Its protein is CASCPWATGTSGSSYEQYL.

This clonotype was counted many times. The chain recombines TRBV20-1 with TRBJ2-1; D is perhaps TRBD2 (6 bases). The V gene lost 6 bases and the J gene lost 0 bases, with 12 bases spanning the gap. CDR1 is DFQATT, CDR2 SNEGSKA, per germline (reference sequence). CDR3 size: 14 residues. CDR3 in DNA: TGCAGTGCCCCGACTAGGAGCTCCTACAATGAGCAGTTCTTC. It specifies CSAPTRSSYNEQFF.